These 29 T cell receptor beta chains came from one sample sequenced in a study of blood T cell repertoires in COVID-19. The repertoire was sequenced with immunoSEQ multiplex PCR; TCRdb's copy has only in-frame clones and lacks some. The sample comprises 250,000 to 300,000 clones, 85% to 90% of which are singletons, and 1.9% rests with the top ten. Material: PBMCs or T cells enriched from blood (not recorded which). These receptors all stem from a woman in her fifties or sixties who had recovered from COVID-19.

This chain joins TRBV5-1 and TRBJ2-2; D unresolved. Germline CDR1 SGHRS, CDR2 YFSETQ. Trimming left V 2 bases short and J 0 bases short, with 11 bases between. CDR3 length: 16 residues. This CDR3 is CASSLTANANTGELFF. CDR3 nucleotide sequence: TGCGCCAGCAGCTTAACAGCAAACGCGAACACCGGGGAGCTGTTTTTT.

The J gene is TRBJ2-2, the V gene TRBV2; 14 bases fit TRBD2. This CDR3 is 15 amino acids long. Germline V lookup: CDR1 SNHLY, CDR2 FYNNEI. Trimming cost V 6 bases and J 7 bases; bases outside gene matches: 4. The CDR3 reads CASRGTSGSNGELFF. CDR3 coding DNA: TGTGCCAGCAGAGGGACTAGCGGGAGTAACGGGGAGCTGTTTTTT.

This clone appeared once. The chain combines TRBV29-1 with TRBJ2-5; perhaps TRBD2 as D (7 bases). Trimming left V 4 bases short and J 2 bases short, with 17 bases between. CDR3 size: 15 residues. Germline assignment: CDR1 SQVTM and CDR2 ANQGSEA. The CDR3 DNA reads TGCAGCGTTGTCGCCCTGGCGGGGGCACAAGAGACCCAGTACTTC. It is translated as CSVVALAGAQETQYF.

The chain employs TRBV5-6 and TRBJ1-1; TRBD1 is a possible D gene (5 bases). Germline values: CDR1 SGHDT, CDR2 YYEEEE. This CDR3 spans 15 amino acids. The V gene lost 0 bases and the J gene lost 4 bases, with 13 bases spanning the gap. The CDR3 sequence: CASSLDRGLGTEAFF. CDR3 DNA: TGTGCCAGCAGCTTGGATCGGGGGTTAGGCACTGAAGCTTTCTTT.

This clone was seen once. The chain joins TRBV19 to TRBJ2-1; 7 bases match TRBD2. The CDR3 is 16 amino acids. CDR1 is LNHDA and CDR2 is SQIVND in the germline V gene (reference sequence). Trimming removed 5 bases from V and 0 bases from J; junction bases left unmatched: 7. The CDR3 coding sequence is TGTGCCAGTAGTTCCCATTCTAGCGGCTCCTACAATGAGCAGTTCTTC. Translating it yields CASSSHSSGSYNEQFF.

The rearrangement uses TRBV13 and TRBJ1-3; D is possibly TRBD1 (6 bases). Trimming shortened V by 6 bases and J by 8 bases, and 11 bases separated the two germline ends. Germline V gives CDR1 PRHDT, CDR2 FYEKMQ (reference sequence). The CDR3 is 12 amino acids. This chain's CDR3 is CASRLPGDTIYF. In DNA form, the CDR3 reads TGTGCCAGCAGACTTCCAGGGGACACCATATATTTT. Full variable domain (remainder filled in from reference TRBV13 and TRBJ1-3): AAGVIQSPRHLIKEKRETATLKCYPIPRHDTVYWYQQGPGQDPQFLISFYEKMQSDKGSIPDRFSAQQFSDYHSELNMSSLELGDSALYFCASRLPGDTIYFGEGSWLTVV.

This clone was detected only once. The chain combines TRBV6-5 with TRBJ2-5; 8 bases match TRBD2. Trimming took 7 bases from V and 5 from J; bases not matched to a gene: 12. This CDR3 has 15 residues. The germline gives CDR1 MNHEY, CDR2 SVGAGI. In DNA form, the CDR3 reads TGTGCCAGCATTTCCCGACTAGCGATGGGTGAGACCCAGTACTTC. It specifies CASISRLAMGETQYF.

The J gene is TRBJ1-1, the V gene TRBV6-5, with D maybe TRBD1 (5 bases). V was cut by 4 bases and J by 0 bases, with 9 bases left in between. The germline V gene has CDR1 MNHEY and CDR2 SVGAGI. The CDR3 extends over 14 amino acids. CDR3 loop: CASSFAGLNTEAFF. CDR3 nucleotide sequence: TGTGCCAGCAGTTTCGCAGGGTTGAACACTGAAGCTTTCTTT.

The gene calls are TRBV10-3 and TRBJ1-3; D gene unclear. This CDR3 is 14 amino acids long. Trimming stripped 10 bases from V and 2 bases from J, with 15 bases between. CDR1 is ENHRY, CDR2 SYGVKD, per germline. The CDR3 region has the DNA TGTGCCACCACGCGGGCAGAAACTGGAAACACCATATATTTT. Translated, it gives CATTRAETGNTIYF.

The rearrangement joins TRBV5-4 to TRBJ2-1; 8 bases are a match to TRBD2. This CDR3 has 16 residues. Trimming removed 4 bases from V and 2 bases from J; junction bases left unmatched: 8. In germline, CDR1 is SGHNT, CDR2 YYREEE (reference sequence). CDR3 sequence reads: CASSRSGRAPYNEQFF. As DNA, the CDR3 is TGTGCCAGCAGCAGGAGCGGGAGAGCCCCCTACAATGAGCAGTTCTTC.

V gene TRBV19 combines with J gene TRBJ2-3; 7 nucleotides agree with TRBD2. V gave up 3 bases and J gave up 4 bases; unmatched junction bases: 13. The CDR3 extends over 17 amino acids. CDR1 is LNHDA, CDR2 SQIVND, per germline (reference sequence). CDR3 amino acids: CASSIVGRTPGADTQYF. In DNA, the CDR3 is TGTGCCAGTAGTATTGTCGGGAGGACCCCTGGGGCAGATACGCAGTATTTT.

The chain uses TRBV5-5 and TRBJ2-7; TRBD2 might be the D (6 bases). The germline V gene has CDR1 SGHKS and CDR2 YYEKEE (reference sequence). Trimming left V 4 bases short and J 6 bases short, with 14 bases between. This CDR3 is built from 13 residues. The CDR3 sequence: CASSAVEGVEQYF. The CDR3, as DNA: TGTGCCAGCAGCGCAGTGGAGGGAGTCGAGCAGTACTTC.

The V and J genes are TRBV5-6 and TRBJ1-1; tentatively, D is TRBD1 (5 bases). The CDR3 totals 11 residues. Per germline, CDR1 SGHDT and CDR2 YYEEEE. V lost 0 bases and J 11 bases, leaving 8 bases between the germline ends. The CDR3 loop is CASSLEGAAFF. In nucleotides, the CDR3 is TGTGCCAGCAGCTTGGAAGGGGCCGCTTTCTTT.

V and J are TRBV5-3 and TRBJ2-5, with 11 bases that match TRBD1. TRBV5-3 is an open reading frame, and its role is uncertain. The CDR3 is 17 amino acids. V lost 4 bases to trimming and J lost 5 bases; unmatched junction nucleotides: 13. Here the CDR3 DNA reads TGTGCCAGAAGCAAAAAAATGGGACAGGGGGGGCTGGAGACCCAGTACTTC. It encodes CARSKKMGQGGLETQYF.

This chain links TRBV19 with TRBJ2-3; 7 positions agree with TRBD2. V lost 4 bases and J lost 2; bases outside the gene matches: 6. Germline V gene data show CDR1 as LNHDA and CDR2 as SQIVND (reference sequence). This CDR3 contains 15 residues. The CDR3 loop reads CASSRVAGFTDTQYF. DNA of the CDR3: TGTGCCAGTAGTAGGGTAGCGGGCTTCACAGATACGCAGTATTTT.

V usage is TRBV7-9 and J usage is TRBJ1-5, with D uncertain. The germline gives CDR1 SEHNR, CDR2 FQNEAQ (reference sequence). The CDR3 is 14 residues long. The V end lost 4 bases, the J end lost 8 bases, and 15 bases lay between the germline ends. The CDR3: CASSSGRLVEPQHF. The CDR3 DNA reads TGTGCCAGCAGCTCAGGTCGATTGGTTGAGCCCCAGCATTTT.

This clone was seen a single time. This chain uses TRBV4-1 with TRBJ2-5, with 7 bases lining up with TRBD1. From germline, CDR1 is MGHRA and CDR2 YSYEKL. This CDR3 is 16 amino acids long. With V trimmed by 4 bases and J by 2 bases, 10 bases remained unmatched. This chain's CDR3 is CASSRPDTGQQETQYF. Written as DNA, the CDR3 is TGCGCCAGCAGCCGCCCCGATACGGGACAGCAAGAGACCCAGTACTTC.

The genes are TRBV2 and TRBJ1-5; 8 nucleotides line up with TRBD1. Trimming removed 8 bases from V and 6 bases from J; junction bases left unmatched: 3. Germline V lookup: CDR1 SNHLY, CDR2 FYNNEI. The CDR3 loop spans 12 amino acids. The CDR3 here is CASQGAGQPQHF. The CDR3 DNA sequence: TGTGCCAGCCAGGGGGCTGGTCAGCCCCAGCATTTT.

The chain couples TRBV7-9 to TRBJ1-6; D unclear. Germline V gives CDR1 SEHNR, CDR2 FQNEAQ (reference sequence). The CDR3 runs to 16 residues. V shed 4 bases and J shed 10 bases, with 20 bases lying between them. The CDR3 spells CASSSLPGEGLSPLHF. CDR3 bases: TGTGCCAGCAGCTCACTTCCCGGGGAGGGTTTGTCACCCCTCCACTTT.

In nucleotides, the CDR3 is TGTGCCAGCAGCTTAGGAGTATCGGGAACCACAGATACGCAGTATTTT. This translates into CASSLGVSGTTDTQYF. V gene TRBV7-3 combines with J gene TRBJ2-3, with D possibly matching TRBD2 (5 bases). The V end lost 2 bases, the J end lost 2 bases, and 14 bases lay between the germline ends. The CDR3 is made up of 16 amino acids. Per the germline V gene, CDR1 is SGHTA and CDR2 is FQGTGA.

The chain employs TRBV5-1 and TRBJ1-1, with a possible D match to TRBD1 (5 bases). There are 15 residues in the CDR3. The ends were cut back, 4 bases at V and 5 bases at J, with 18 bases in the middle. The germline CDR1 and CDR2 sequences are SGHRS and YFSETQ. CDR3 residues: CASSPVGQGRTEAFF. The CDR3 nucleotides are TGCGCCAGCAGCCCGGTGGGGCAGGGTAGAACTGAAGCTTTCTTT.

This rearrangement joins TRBV24-1 to TRBJ1-1; no clear D. Germline CDR1 is KGHDR and CDR2 is SFDVKD. Trimming took off 2 bases at V and 1 base at J, with 7 bases between the two ends. The CDR3 loop spans 14 amino acids. The CDR3, as DNA: TGTGCCACCAGTGATTACAGATCGAACACTGAAGCTTTCTTT. Translated, it gives CATSDYRSNTEAFF.

The chain has TRBV6-6 and TRBJ1-1; D is ambiguous. Trimming shortened V by 5 bases and J by 3 bases, and 19 bases separated the two germline ends. The CDR3 loop spans 16 amino acids. The V gene's germline CDR1 is MNHNY and CDR2 SVGAGI (reference sequence). The CDR3 loop is CASSRLLGGRDTEAFF. In nucleotides, the CDR3 is TGTGCCAGCAGTCGCCTCCTAGGCGGCCGGGACACTGAAGCTTTCTTT.

This clone was found once. This chain uses TRBV28 with TRBJ1-6, with D uncertain. Trimming shortened V by 6 bases and J by 9 bases, and 18 bases separated the two germline ends. Germline lookup yields CDR1 MDHEN and CDR2 SYDVKM. This CDR3 has 15 residues. CDR3 in amino acids: CASSPPVRGFSPLHF. In DNA form, the CDR3 reads TGTGCCAGCAGCCCTCCCGTCAGAGGGTTTTCACCCCTCCACTTT.

This chain links TRBV12-5 with TRBJ1-1, with TRBD1 matching over 8 bases. Germline V CDR1 and CDR2: LGHNT, FRNRAP. This CDR3 is built from 14 residues. V lost 7 bases, J lost 5 bases, and 9 bases stayed unmatched. CDR3 sequence: CASVEQGAGTEAFF. The CDR3 DNA follows: TGTGCTAGTGTCGAGCAGGGGGCTGGAACTGAAGCTTTCTTT.

The V and J genes are TRBV28 and TRBJ1-1; 7 bases are shared with TRBD1. This CDR3 contains 14 residues. The germline gives CDR1 MDHEN, CDR2 SYDVKM. V lost 2 bases, J lost 6 bases, and 6 bases stayed unmatched. The CDR3 reads CASSLETGKAEAFF. The CDR3 DNA is TGTGCCAGCAGTTTAGAGACAGGGAAAGCTGAAGCTTTCTTT.

The chain combines TRBV28 with TRBJ2-7; TRBD1 agrees at 9 bases. Germline V gene sequence: CDR1 MDHEN, CDR2 SYDVKM. The CDR3 is made up of 14 amino acids. The ends lost 6 bases at V and 2 bases at J; junction bases unmatched: 5. DNA for the CDR3: TGTGCCAGCAGAGGGACAGGGAAGCCCTACGAGCAGTACTTC. Residues: CASRGTGKPYEQYF.

This chain connects TRBV11-3 to TRBJ2-1; tentative D call: TRBD2 (6 bases). The germline V gene encodes CDR1 SGHNT and CDR2 YENEEA. The CDR3 loop spans 15 amino acids. The V end lost 6 bases, the J end lost 0 bases, and 12 bases lay between the germline ends. DNA for the CDR3: TGTGCCAGCAGTCAGCGGGCAGGCTCCTACAATGAGCAGTTCTTC. Amino acids: CASSQRAGSYNEQFF.

The chain employs TRBV29-1 and TRBJ1-2; 7 bases fit TRBD1. The CDR3 contains 12 residues. The germline CDR1 and CDR2 sequences are SQVTM and ANQGSEA. The J segment lost 6 bases and the V segment lost 6 bases, leaving 7 bases of the junction unmatched. The CDR3 spells CSVRGRGDGYTF. CDR3 DNA sequence: TGCAGCGTGAGGGGGCGTGGAGATGGCTACACCTTC.